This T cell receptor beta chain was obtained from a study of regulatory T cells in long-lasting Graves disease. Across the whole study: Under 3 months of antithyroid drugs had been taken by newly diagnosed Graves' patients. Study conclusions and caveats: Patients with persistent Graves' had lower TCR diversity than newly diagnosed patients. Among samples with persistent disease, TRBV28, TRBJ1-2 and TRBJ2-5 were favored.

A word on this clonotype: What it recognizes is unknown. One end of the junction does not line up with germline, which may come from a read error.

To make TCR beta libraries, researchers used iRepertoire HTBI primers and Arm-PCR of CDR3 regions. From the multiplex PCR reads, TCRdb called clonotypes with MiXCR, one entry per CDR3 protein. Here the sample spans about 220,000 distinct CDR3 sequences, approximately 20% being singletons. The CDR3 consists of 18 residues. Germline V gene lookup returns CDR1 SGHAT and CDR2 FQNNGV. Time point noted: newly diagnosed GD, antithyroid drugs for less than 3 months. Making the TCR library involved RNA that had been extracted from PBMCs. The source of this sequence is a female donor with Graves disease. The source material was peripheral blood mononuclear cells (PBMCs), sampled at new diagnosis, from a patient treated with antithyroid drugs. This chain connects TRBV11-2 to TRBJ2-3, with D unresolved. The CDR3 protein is CASSQDWNLASPTDTQYF. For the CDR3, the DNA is TGCGCCAGCAGCCAAGATTGGAACCTCGCCAGCCCCACAGATACGCAGTATTTT.